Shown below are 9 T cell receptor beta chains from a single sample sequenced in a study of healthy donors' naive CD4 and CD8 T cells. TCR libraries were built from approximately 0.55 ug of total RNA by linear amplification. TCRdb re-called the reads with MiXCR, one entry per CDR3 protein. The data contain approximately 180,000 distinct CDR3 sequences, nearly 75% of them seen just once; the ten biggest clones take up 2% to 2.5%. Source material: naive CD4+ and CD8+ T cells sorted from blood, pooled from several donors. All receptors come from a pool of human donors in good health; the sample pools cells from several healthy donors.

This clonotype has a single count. The CDR3 DNA follows: TGCAGCGTCGGAGGGACGGTGAACACTGAAGCTTTCTTT. Translated: CSVGGTVNTEAFF. V usage is TRBV29-1 and J usage is TRBJ1-1, with D possibly being TRBD1 (5 bases). In germline, CDR1 is SQVTM, CDR2 ANQGSEA. V shed 6 bases and J shed 0 bases, with 11 bases lying between them. This CDR3 contains 13 residues.

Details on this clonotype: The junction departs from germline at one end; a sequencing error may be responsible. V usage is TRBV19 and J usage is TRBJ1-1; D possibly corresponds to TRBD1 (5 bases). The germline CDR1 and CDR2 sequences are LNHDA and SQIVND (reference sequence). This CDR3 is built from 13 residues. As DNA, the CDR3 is TGTGCCACTAGTCGGGGGATGAACACTGAAGCTTTCTTT. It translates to CATSRGMNTEAFF.

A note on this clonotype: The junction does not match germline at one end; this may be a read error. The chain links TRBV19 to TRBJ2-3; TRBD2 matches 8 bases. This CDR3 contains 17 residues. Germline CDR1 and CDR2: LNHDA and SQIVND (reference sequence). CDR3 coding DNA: TGTGCCAGTGGTATAGTAGGTGTTAGCGGGGAAACAGATACGCAGTATTTT. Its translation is CASGIVGVSGETDTQYF.

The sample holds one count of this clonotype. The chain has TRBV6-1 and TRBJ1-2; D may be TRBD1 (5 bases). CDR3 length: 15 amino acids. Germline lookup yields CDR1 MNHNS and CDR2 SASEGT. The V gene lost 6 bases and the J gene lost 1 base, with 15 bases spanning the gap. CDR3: CASSPGHLLNYGYTF. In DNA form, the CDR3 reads TGTGCCAGCAGCCCAGGGCACCTCCTTAACTATGGCTACACCTTC.

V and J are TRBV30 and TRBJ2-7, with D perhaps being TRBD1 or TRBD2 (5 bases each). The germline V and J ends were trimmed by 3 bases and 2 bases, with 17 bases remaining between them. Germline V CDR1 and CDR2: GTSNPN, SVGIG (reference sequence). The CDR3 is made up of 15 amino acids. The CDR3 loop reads CAWRLSGTATYEQYF. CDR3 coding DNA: TGTGCCTGGAGACTCTCCGGGACCGCAACCTACGAGCAGTACTTC.

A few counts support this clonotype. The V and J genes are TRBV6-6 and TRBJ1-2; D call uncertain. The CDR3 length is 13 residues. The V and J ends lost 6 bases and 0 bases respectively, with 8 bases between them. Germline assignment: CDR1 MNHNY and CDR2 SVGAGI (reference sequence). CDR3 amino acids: CASSFLTNYGYTF. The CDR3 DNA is TGTGCCAGCAGCTTTCTTACTAACTATGGCTACACCTTC.

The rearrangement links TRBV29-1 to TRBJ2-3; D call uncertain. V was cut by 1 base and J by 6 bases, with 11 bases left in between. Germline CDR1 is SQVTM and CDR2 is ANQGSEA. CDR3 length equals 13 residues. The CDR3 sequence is CSVEALPPDTQYF. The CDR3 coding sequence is TGCAGCGTTGAAGCTCTCCCTCCGGATACGCAGTATTTT.

The CDR3 nucleotides are TGCAGCGTTGAGTCGGGAGCAGATACGCAGTATTTT. It is translated as CSVESGADTQYF. The rearrangement joins TRBV29-1 to TRBJ2-3, with D perhaps TRBD2 (6 bases). The germline V and J ends were trimmed by 3 bases and 4 bases, with 8 bases remaining between them. CDR1 SQVTM and CDR2 ANQGSEA come from the germline V gene. The CDR3 covers 12 residues.

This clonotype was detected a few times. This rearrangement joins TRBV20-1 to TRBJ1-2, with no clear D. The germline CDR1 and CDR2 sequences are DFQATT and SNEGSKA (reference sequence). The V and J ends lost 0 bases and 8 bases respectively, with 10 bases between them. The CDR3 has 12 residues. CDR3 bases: TGCAGTGCTAGAGAGGGTCGGGAAGGCTACACCTTC. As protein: CSAREGREGYTF.